This is a list of T cell receptor beta chains from one sample in a study of cytomegalovirus exposure and HLA in healthy donors. The data were produced by immunoSEQ multiplex PCR, yet TCRdb's version contains in-frame clones alone and is incomplete. The data contain around 98,000 clones, roughly 79% of them singletons. The sequencing input was PBMCs. Every receptor here comes from a woman aged 40 to 49 in good health and CMV-seronegative. The CDR3 runs from the conserved cysteine through the conserved F or W. Fields, in order: D gene, V gene, J gene, CDR3 protein, CDR3 DNA. A D gene is named only where the DNA matches it firmly.

>-|TRBV5-8|TRBJ2-3
CASSPGLRGTDTQYF
TGTGCCAGCAGCCCGGGACTCCGAGGCACAGATACGCAGTATTTT
>TRBD2|TRBV7-3|TRBJ2-2
CASSLDGGSNTGELFF
TGTGCCAGCAGCTTGGACGGGGGGTCGAACACCGGGGAGCTGTTTTTT
>-|TRBV6-4|TRBJ2-2
CASSTTVRTGELFF
TGTGCCAGCAGTACGACAGTTCGCACCGGGGAGCTGTTTTTT
>TRBD2|TRBV6-6|TRBJ2-7
CASSYPGGGGAYEQYF
TGTGCCAGCAGTTACCCCGGAGGCGGGGGGGCTTACGAGCAGTACTTC
>TRBD1|TRBV4-2|TRBJ2-7
CASSQDRQGRSEQYF
TGTGCCAGCAGCCAAGATCGACAGGGGCGCAGCGAGCAGTACTTC
>-|TRBV2|TRBJ1-4
CASSEYSFRGATNEKLFF
TGTGCCAGCAGTGAATACTCATTTCGGGGGGCAACTAATGAAAAACTGTTTTTT
>-|TRBV25-1|TRBJ2-7
CASSDYRSYEQYF
TGTGCCAGCAGTGATTACCGGTCCTACGAGCAGTACTTC
>TRBD2|TRBV9|TRBJ2-5
CASSLTSGGGLGQETQYF
TGTGCCAGCAGCCTCACTAGCGGGGGGGGACTAGGGCAAGAGACCCAGTACTTC
>-|TRBV7-6|TRBJ2-1
CASSLWSSGNEQFF
TGTGCCAGCAGCTTATGGTCCTCGGGAAATGAGCAGTTCTTC
>TRBD1|TRBV5-4|TRBJ1-6
CASSSGDRGKSPLHF
TGTGCCAGCAGCTCGGGGGACAGGGGTAAATCACCCCTCCACTTT